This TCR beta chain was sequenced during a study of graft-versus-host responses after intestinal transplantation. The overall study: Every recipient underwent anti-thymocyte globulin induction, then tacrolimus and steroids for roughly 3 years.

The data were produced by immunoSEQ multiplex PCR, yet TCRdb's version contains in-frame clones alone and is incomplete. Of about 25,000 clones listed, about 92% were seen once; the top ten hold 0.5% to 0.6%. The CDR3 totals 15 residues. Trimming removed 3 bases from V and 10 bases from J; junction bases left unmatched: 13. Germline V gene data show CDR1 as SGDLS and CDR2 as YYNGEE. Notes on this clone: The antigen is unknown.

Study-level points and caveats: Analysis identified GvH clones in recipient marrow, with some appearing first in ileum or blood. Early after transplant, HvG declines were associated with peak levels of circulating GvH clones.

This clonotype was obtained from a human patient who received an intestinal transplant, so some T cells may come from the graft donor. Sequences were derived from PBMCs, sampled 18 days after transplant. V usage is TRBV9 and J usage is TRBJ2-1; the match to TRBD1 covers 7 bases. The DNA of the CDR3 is TGTGCCAGCAGCGCTACCCCGACAGGGCGATACGAGCAGTTCTTC. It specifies CASSATPTGRYEQFF.